A selection of T cell receptor beta chains follows, all from one sample in a study of CD8+CD57+ T cells in acquired aplastic anemia. MiXCR, run by TCRdb on the reads, gives a single entry per CDR3 protein. The sample comprises some 180,000 distinct CDR3 sequences, almost 50% of which are singletons, and approximately 12% rests with the top ten. Sequenced input: sorted CD4+, CD8+, or CD8+CD57+ T cells (not recorded which) from PBMCs. Receptor source: a human donor with aplastic anemia. Each CDR3 is given with its conserved first and last residue. D genes are given only for firm matches. Size is omitted from some rows. Given values are once, few, many or a class for expanded clones.

.,TRBV30,TRBJ1-5,TRBD1,CAWSRQGANNQPQHF,TGTGCCTGGAGTCGACAGGGGGCGAACAATCAGCCCCAGCATTTT
few,TRBV19,TRBJ2-5,TRBD1,CASSRRDREETQYF,TGTGCCAGTAGTAGACGGGACAGAGAAGAGACCCAGTACTTC
.,TRBV10-2,TRBJ1-2,TRBD1,CASSALRTGGRYGYTF,TGCGCCAGCAGTGCTCTAAGGACAGGGGGTCGCTATGGCTACACCTTC
few,TRBV5-1,TRBJ2-7,TRBD2,CASSLVASGSYEQYF,TGCGCCAGCAGCTTGGTAGCTAGCGGAAGCTACGAGCAGTACTTC
.,TRBV5-1,TRBJ2-1,.,CASSSGTVYNEQFF,TGCGCCAGCAGTTCCGGGACTGTTTACAATGAGCAGTTCTTC
.,TRBV7-9,TRBJ1-2,.,CASSLDSNYGYTF,TGTGCCAGCAGCTTAGACTCAAACTATGGCTACACCTTC
many,TRBV7-2,TRBJ2-7,.,CASSLVGTGDYPYEQYF,TGTGCCAGCAGCTTAGTAGGGACGGGTGATTACCCCTACGAGCAGTACTTC
few,TRBV5-4,TRBJ1-6,.,CASSLSQGSSPLHF,TGTGCCAGCAGCTTGAGTCAGGGAAGTTCACCCCTCCACTTT
.,TRBV15,TRBJ1-1,.,CATSRVRGQNTEAFF,TGTGCCACCAGCAGAGTTCGGGGCCAGAACACTGAAGCTTTCTTT
few,TRBV24-1,TRBJ1-2,.,CATRGEGRNYGYTF,TGTGCCACCAGAGGGGAAGGGCGGAACTATGGCTACACCTTC
many,TRBV7-2,TRBJ2-1,.,CASSLHGQDNEQFF,TGTGCCAGCAGCTTACACGGGCAAGACAATGAGCAGTTCTTC
.,TRBV15,TRBJ2-7,.,CATSGGTGTGSYEQYF,TGTGCCACCAGCGGGGGGACCGGGACTGGGTCCTACGAGCAGTACTTC
many,TRBV7-9,TRBJ2-3,.,CASSLHGAFADTQYF,TGTGCCAGCAGCTTACACGGGGCGTTCGCAGATACGCAGTATTTT
few,TRBV10-3,TRBJ1-6,.,CATRDGYNSPLHF,TGTGCCACCCGGGACGGATATAATTCACCCCTCCACTTT
.,TRBV15,TRBJ2-7,TRBD2,CATSRGLANEQYF,TGTGCCACCAGCAGAGGACTAGCCAACGAGCAGTACTTC
.,TRBV2,TRBJ2-1,TRBD2,CASILAAGGANEQFF,TGTGCCAGCATCTTGGCAGCGGGGGGAGCCAATGAGCAGTTCTTC
few,TRBV28,TRBJ1-3,TRBD1,CASSSTGDSSGNTIYF,TGTGCCAGCAGTTCGACAGGGGATTCGTCCGGAAACACCATATATTTT
many,TRBV7-9,TRBJ1-1,.,CASSLMGENTEAFF,TGTGCCAGCAGCCTCATGGGGGAGAACACTGAAGCTTTCTTT
.,TRBV6-2/TRBV6-3,TRBJ2-7,TRBD1,CASIRQGAGEQYF,TGTGCCAGCATCAGACAGGGGGCTGGCGAGCAGTACTTC
.,TRBV19,TRBJ1-4,.,CASSIDLSGKLFF,TGTGCCAGTAGTATAGATCTATCCGGAAAACTGTTTTTT
.,TRBV7-2,TRBJ2-7,TRBD1,CAWGQGPYEQYF,TGTGCCTGGGGACAGGGGCCCTACGAGCAGTACTTC
once,TRBV30,TRBJ2-7,.,CAWERPEITYEQYF,TGTGCCTGGGAGAGACCCGAAATTACCTACGAGCAGTACTTC
many,TRBV10-3,TRBJ1-1,.,CASIILPKVNTEAFF,TGTGCCAGCATAATACTCCCAAAAGTGAACACTGAAGCTTTCTTT
.,TRBV20-1,TRBJ1-2,TRBD1,CSATGQRYGYTF,TGCAGTGCTACGGGACAGCGTTATGGCTACACCTTC
.,TRBV19,TRBJ1-1,.,CASSQGYVNTEAFF,TGTGCCAGTAGTCAGGGATATGTGAACACTGAAGCTTTCTTT
.,TRBV10-3,TRBJ1-3,.,CASTLGGSGNIIYF,TGTGCCAGCACCCTAGGGGGTTCTGGAAACATCATATATTTT
many,TRBV11-2,TRBJ2-1,TRBD2,CASSLYSASGMYNEQFF,TGTGCCAGCAGCTTATACTCCGCTAGCGGGATGTACAATGAGCAGTTCTTC
few,TRBV11-1,TRBJ1-2,TRBD1,CASSFSRLQGMGYGYTF,TGTGCCAGCAGCTTCTCCCGATTACAGGGGATGGGCTATGGCTACACCTTC
.,TRBV5-1,TRBJ1-4,.,CASSFGGEGEKLFF,TGCGCCAGCAGCTTCGGAGGGGAGGGTGAAAAACTGTTTTTT
.,TRBV29-1,TRBJ2-5,.,CSVVSTEETQYF,TGCAGCGTTGTTTCAACGGAAGAGACCCAGTACTTC
.,TRBV24-1,TRBJ2-2,.,CATSPSRDTGELFF,TGTGCCACCAGTCCTAGCAGGGACACCGGGGAGCTGTTTTTT
.,TRBV7-2,TRBJ2-7,.,CASSLMPHEQYF,TGTGCCAGCAGCTTAATGCCTCACGAGCAGTACTTC
.,TRBV5-1,TRBJ2-1,TRBD2,CASSLATSGYNEQFF,TGCGCCAGCAGCTTGGCGACTAGCGGGTACAATGAGCAGTTCTTC
once,TRBV7-9,TRBJ2-1,.,CASSIQGEQFF,TGTGCCAGCAGCATACAGGGCGAGCAGTTCTTC
many,TRBV6-4,TRBJ2-7,TRBD1,CASSPFDRGDSYEQYF,TGTGCCAGCTCACCTTTTGACAGGGGAGATTCCTACGAGCAGTACTTC
many,TRBV15,TRBJ1-6,TRBD1,CATSSQGERSPLHF,TGTGCCACCAGCAGTCAGGGGGAAAGATCACCCCTCCACTTT
many,TRBV6-1,TRBJ2-7,.,CASSPPGPREQYF,TGTGCCAGCAGTCCACCGGGCCCCCGCGAGCAGTACTTC
.,TRBV10-2,TRBJ2-7,.,CAASTLAGTYEQYF,TGCGCCGCTTCTACCTTAGCAGGAACCTACGAGCAGTACTTC